This T cell receptor beta chain was identified in a study of blood T cell repertoires in COVID-19. Study as a whole: There were acute and convalescent COVID-19 samples, and they came from the United States, Italy and Spain. The analysed material was cDNA or gDNA that came from T cells, B-cell-depleted T cells, or PBMCs.

Germline V gene sequence: CDR1 SGHRS, CDR2 YFSETQ. This CDR3 has 14 amino acids. Trimming stripped 4 bases from V and 7 bases from J, with 17 bases between. In the authors' workflow: Estimation of nucleated cell counts was performed using reference gene primer amplification. Profiled with immunoSEQ multiplex PCR; TCRdb holds only in-frame clones, not every one. V, J and clone size derive from that table, while D and trimming were established from the DNA sequence. The sample lists about 320,000 clones, roughly 90% occurring once. The chain links TRBV5-1 to TRBJ1-2; D perhaps matches TRBD1 (6 bases). This TCR came from a man younger than 30 who had recovered from COVID-19. The sequenced sample was peripheral blood. The CDR3 protein is CASSGESGASGYTF. The CDR3 DNA sequence: TGCGCCAGCAGCGGGGAATCAGGGGCTTCTGGCTACACCTTC.